One sample yielded the 14 T cell receptor beta chains listed below, sequenced in a study of stem cell transplantation in POMP-related autoinflammatory disease. Produced via immunoSEQ multiplex PCR; TCRdb's table is partial and in-frame only. The data show 68,000 or so clones, with approximately 90% seen just once and more than 0.55% held by the top ten. Sample: CD4+ T cells from PBMCs, taken after stem cell transplantation. The source of these receptors is a human patient with POMP-related autoinflammation and immune dysregulation (PRAID). The T cells may come from the graft donor.

This clone was seen a few times. The chain has TRBV3-1 (or the pseudogene TRBV3-2) and TRBJ2-5, with 13 bases lining up with TRBD2. CDR1 is LGHDT and CDR2 is YNNKEL in the germline V gene (reference sequence). V dropped 2 bases and J dropped 9; count of bases not matched to a gene: 6. CDR3 length equals 15 residues. CDR3 DNA sequence: TGTGCCAGCAGCCAAAGGACTAGCGGGAGTGGGCCCCAGTACTTC. This gives the protein CASSQRTSGSGPQYF.

The V and J genes are TRBV12-3 or TRBV12-4 and TRBJ2-1; D is ambiguous. Trimming took 6 bases from V and 6 from J, leaving 9 bases between them. The CDR3 has 12 residues. The CDR3 spells CASRRLSNEQFF. In DNA, the CDR3 is TGTGCCAGCAGAAGACTCTCCAATGAGCAGTTCTTC.

This sequence joins TRBV18 and TRBJ2-6, with 8 bases lining up with TRBD2. V shed 4 bases and J 2 bases; nucleotides not matched to a gene: 13. The germline CDR1 and CDR2 sequences are KGHSH and LQKENI. The CDR3 totals 19 residues. The CDR3 loop reads CASSQFRPGGSTGANVLTF. CDR3 nucleotides: TGTGCCAGCTCACAATTCCGACCGGGGGGGTCGACTGGGGCCAACGTCCTGACTTTC.

This clone was observed a single time. J is TRBJ2-5 and V is TRBV3-1 (or the pseudogene TRBV3-2); no firm D call. This CDR3 has 14 residues. V was clipped by 4 bases and J by 1 base, with 10 bases between them. Per germline, CDR1 LGHDT and CDR2 YNNKEL (reference sequence). The CDR3 DNA reads TGTGCCAGCAGCCGAGGACGGACCCAAGAGACCCAGTACTTC. Translation: CASSRGRTQETQYF.

The chain carries TRBV28 and TRBJ1-2; D not resolved. This CDR3 is built from 13 residues. Deletions cut 8 bases from V and 8 bases from J, with 18 bases between. Germline V lookup: CDR1 MDHEN, CDR2 SYDVKM. The CDR3 protein is CASAALSPKGYTF. In DNA, the CDR3 is TGTGCCAGCGCGGCACTTTCCCCGAAGGGCTACACCTTC.

V usage is TRBV10-3 and J usage is TRBJ1-1; TRBD1 aligns across 9 bases. CDR1 and CDR2 from the germline V gene are ENHRY and SYGVKD. The CDR3 runs to 18 residues. With 4 bases clipped from V and 2 bases from J, the junction kept 14 bases outside the gene matches. DNA for the CDR3: TGTGCCATCAGTGCGTCTCCGGGACAGGGAAAAGGAAACACTGAAGCTTTCTTT. It yields the protein CAISASPGQGKGNTEAFF.

The chain uses TRBV2 and TRBJ1-1; a possible D gene is TRBD1 (5 bases). This CDR3 is built from 14 residues. Deletions cut 8 bases from V and 0 bases from J, with 13 bases between. CDR1 and CDR2 from the germline V gene are SNHLY and FYNNEI. The CDR3 nucleotides read TGTGCCAGCGGACTGCTAGGGGTGAACACTGAAGCTTTCTTT. Translated, it gives CASGLLGVNTEAFF.

The rearrangement joins TRBV5-4 to TRBJ1-3, with D hard to call. Germline V gene lookup returns CDR1 SGHNT and CDR2 YYREEE (reference sequence). The CDR3 is 16 residues long. The ends were cut back, 2 bases at V and 0 bases at J, with 12 bases in the middle. CDR3 in DNA: TGTGCCAGCAGCTTCTATCCGGGCCACTCTGGAAACACCATATATTTT. Protein: CASSFYPGHSGNTIYF.

J is TRBJ1-2 and V is TRBV19, with D possibly being TRBD1 (6 bases). This CDR3 spans 16 amino acids. Germline V lookup: CDR1 LNHDA, CDR2 SQIVND (reference sequence). The germline V and J ends were trimmed by 7 bases and 1 base, with 19 bases remaining between them. CDR3 in amino acids: CASTPQGQTHNYGYTF. DNA of the CDR3: TGTGCCAGTACCCCCCAAGGACAGACACATAACTATGGCTACACCTTC.

In this sample, this clone turned up once. The chain carries TRBV5-1 and TRBJ2-3; D uncertain. The CDR3 totals 15 residues. The V gene's germline CDR1 is SGHRS and CDR2 YFSETQ. Trimming removed 0 bases at V and 2 bases at J, with 10 bases between. The CDR3 bases are TGCGCCAGCAGCTTGGAAACGGCAGCCACAGATACGCAGTATTTT. Translated, it gives CASSLETAATDTQYF.

The gene calls are TRBV19 and TRBJ1-2; 9 nucleotides match TRBD1. V shed 4 bases, J shed 6 bases, and the junction held 21 bases outside the gene matches. Germline CDR1 and CDR2: LNHDA and SQIVND (reference sequence). CDR3 length: 19 amino acids. The CDR3 loop is CASSKGVGQGRLLSHGYTF. The CDR3 DNA is TGTGCCAGTAGTAAAGGGGTAGGACAGGGGCGCCTCCTGAGCCATGGCTACACCTTC.

Comments on this clone: Other DNA variants within this sample encode the same CDR3. The chain employs TRBV24-1 and TRBJ2-2; 12 bases are shared with TRBD2. Trimming removed 3 bases from V and 6 bases from J; junction bases left unmatched: 7. CDR1 KGHDR and CDR2 SFDVKD come from the germline V gene. This CDR3 region has 17 residues. The CDR3 DNA follows: TGTGCCACCAGTGATCCGACGGCTAGCGGGAGGGCCGGGGAGCTGTTTTTT. It codes for CATSDPTASGRAGELFF.

This sequence joins TRBV21-1 and TRBJ1-3; the DNA was not used to check the table's D call, TRBD1. TRBV21-1 counts as a pseudogene. The CDR3 length is 15 residues. The CDR3 spells CASVPGQYSGNTIYF. The DNA of the CDR3 is TGTGCCAGCGTACCGGGACAGTACTCTGGAAACACCATATATTTT.

The genes are TRBV29-1 and TRBJ1-1; D not certain. The germline CDR1 and CDR2 sequences are SQVTM and ANQGSEA. The CDR3 loop spans 12 amino acids. Trimming stripped 4 bases from V and 1 base from J, with 7 bases between. CDR3 sequence (DNA): TGCAGCGTTGTTGCCAGGAACACTGAAGCTTTCTTT. Translating gives CSVVARNTEAFF. The complete variable domain, with remaining parts taken from reference TRBV29-1 and TRBJ1-1, reads SAVISQKPSRDICQRGTSLTIQCQVDSQVTMMFWYRQQPGQSLTLIATANQGSEATYESGFVIDKFPISRPNLTFSTLTVSNMSPEDSSIYLCSVVARNTEAFFGQGTRLTVV.